The 30 T cell receptor beta chains below all came from one sample that was sequenced in a study of T-cell memory formation after mild COVID-19. Via MiXCR, TCRdb re-called the 5' RACE reads, giving one row per CDR3 protein. The sample contains about 470,000 distinct CDR3 sequences, around a quarter of which appear only once. Sequenced input: PBMCs or a T cell subset sorted from them (not recorded which). The receptor set was obtained from an adult woman who had mild COVID-19 (a few samples of this study predate the infection). Cell type and time point are not known.

This clonotype has just a few counts. This chain joins TRBV20-1 and TRBJ1-5; 7 bases are shared with TRBD1. Germline assignment: CDR1 DFQATT and CDR2 SNEGSKA (reference sequence). J was trimmed by 4 bases and V by 6 bases; bases with no gene match: 9. The CDR3 has 14 residues. The CDR3 nucleotides are TGCAGTGCCTACAGGGGTGGCCAGAATCAGCCCCAGCATTTT. It translates to CSAYRGGQNQPQHF.

The chain uses TRBV6-6 and TRBJ1-5, with TRBD1 identical over 8 bases. The CDR3 loop spans 17 amino acids. The trim removed 0 bases at V and 5 bases at J, leaving 9 bases unmatched. Germline CDR1 MNHNY, CDR2 SVGAGI (reference sequence). The CDR3 nucleotides are TGTGCCAGCAGTTACTCCCAGGGGGCTTTGTGGGATCAGCCCCAGCATTTT. As protein: CASSYSQGALWDQPQHF.

The chain employs TRBV7-6 and TRBJ2-2, with 11 bases lining up with TRBD2. With 2 bases clipped from V and 7 bases from J, the junction kept 6 bases outside the gene matches. The CDR3 consists of 16 residues. Germline V gives CDR1 SGHVS, CDR2 FNYEAQ. This chain's CDR3 is CASSLLGLAVGGELFF. The DNA of the CDR3 is TGTGCCAGCAGCTTATTGGGACTAGCGGTTGGCGGGGAGCTGTTTTTT.

The genes are TRBV28 and TRBJ2-7, with 15 bases lining up with TRBD2. The CDR3 spans 17 residues. The V and J ends lost 8 bases and 7 bases, in that order; junction bases with no gene match: 15. CDR1 and CDR2 (germline): MDHEN, SYDVKM. The CDR3 here is CASDPGLAGGTLLEQYF. In DNA, the CDR3 is TGTGCCAGCGATCCGGGACTAGCGGGAGGAACCCTGTTAGAGCAGTACTTC.

The chain couples TRBV12-3 or TRBV12-4 to TRBJ1-1; weak D call: TRBD1 (5 bases). This CDR3 has 15 residues. V dropped 5 bases and J dropped 2 bases, with 15 bases sitting between them. Written as DNA, the CDR3 is TGTGCCAGCAGTAAAGCACCTGACAGAAACACTGAAGCTTTCTTT. Amino acid sequence: CASSKAPDRNTEAFF.

This clonotype was counted a few times. This chain joins TRBV2 and TRBJ2-7; 16 bases match TRBD2. Germline CDR1 is SNHLY and CDR2 is FYNNEI. Trimming removed 7 bases from V and 5 bases from J; junction bases left unmatched: 5. The CDR3 is 15 residues long. CDR3 protein: CASIGTSGRAHEQYF. The CDR3, as DNA: TGTGCCAGCATTGGGACTAGCGGGAGGGCCCACGAGCAGTACTTC.

The chain couples TRBV12-5 to TRBJ2-7; the D is unclear. The CDR3 runs 16 residues. The germline gives CDR1 LGHNT, CDR2 FRNRAP. V was trimmed by 4 bases and J by 1 base, leaving 17 bases between them. This chain's CDR3 is CASGWTTGYGSYEQYF. The CDR3 DNA follows: TGTGCTAGTGGTTGGACGACGGGCTATGGGTCCTACGAGCAGTACTTC.

The chain carries TRBV9 and TRBJ2-1, with 10 bases fitting TRBD2. The CDR3 is 16 amino acids. Germline V lookup: CDR1 SGDLS, CDR2 YYNGEE. After removal of 0 bases from V and 9 bases from J, the junction contained 9 bases not matched to a gene. CDR3 sequence reads: CASSVGVASGRTEQFF. The CDR3 DNA reads as TGTGCCAGCAGCGTAGGTGTGGCTAGCGGGAGAACTGAGCAGTTCTTC.

This clonotype was found a few times. This chain uses TRBV5-8 with TRBJ2-7, with TRBD1 identical over 8 bases. Losses at the gene ends were 2 bases for V and 5 bases for J; bases not matched to a gene: 6. The CDR3 extends over 14 amino acids. Germline CDR1 is SGHTS and CDR2 is YDEGEE. The CDR3 nucleotides read TGTGCCAGCAGCTTAAGAGGACAGGGACACGAGCAGTACTTC. This gives the protein CASSLRGQGHEQYF.

This clonotype was recorded a few times. The rearrangement uses TRBV4-1 and TRBJ1-5, with no clear D. Germline values: CDR1 MGHRA, CDR2 YSYEKL. This CDR3 has 13 amino acids. The V gene lost 1 base and the J gene lost 0 bases, with 1 base spanning the gap. The CDR3 region has the DNA TGCGCCAGCAGCCAAGTTAGCAATCAGCCCCAGCATTTT. Protein: CASSQVSNQPQHF.

CDR3 DNA sequence: TGTGCCAGCAGGGACCGGTGGACAGGGAGGGGAGGAAACACCTTC. Protein: CASRDRWTGRGGNTF. The chain carries TRBV5-4 and TRBJ1-2, with 8 positions matching TRBD1. From germline, CDR1 is SGHNT and CDR2 YYREEE (reference sequence). The CDR3 covers 15 residues. J lost 12 bases, V lost 5 bases, and 18 bases had no gene match.

This clonotype was picked up a small number of times. This chain uses TRBV6-1 with TRBJ2-3, with D possibly TRBD1 on 6 matching bases. The CDR3 has 15 amino acids. V lost 1 base, J lost 3 bases, and 11 bases lay in between. Germline values: CDR1 MNHNS, CDR2 SASEGT. CDR3 amino acids: CASSEVMGATDTQYF. The CDR3 DNA reads as TGTGCCAGCAGTGAAGTAATGGGGGCAACAGATACGCAGTATTTT.

The CDR3 loop reads CASSLDRSNTEAFF. As DNA, the CDR3 is TGTGCCAGCAGTTTGGACAGAAGTAACACTGAAGCTTTCTTT. This chain links TRBV12-3 or TRBV12-4 with TRBJ1-1, with TRBD1 as a possible D gene (6 bases). Trimming removed 3 bases at V and 2 bases at J, with 10 bases between. This CDR3 is 14 amino acids long.

J is TRBJ2-5 and V is TRBV5-6; 8 bases agree with TRBD2. The germline V gene encodes CDR1 SGHDT and CDR2 YYEEEE. Trimming took 6 bases from V and 5 from J; bases not matched to a gene: 9. There are 14 residues in the CDR3. This CDR3 is CASTLAGRVETQYF. The CDR3 region has the DNA TGTGCCAGCACCTTAGCGGGACGGGTGGAGACCCAGTACTTC. Drawing the rest from reference TRBV5-6 and TRBJ2-5, the complete variable domain is DAGVTQSPTHLIKTRGQQVTLRCSPKSGHDTVSWYQQALGQGPQFIFQYYEEEERQRGNFPDRFSGHQFPNYSSELNVNALLLGDSALYLCASTLAGRVETQYFGPGTRLLVL.

This clonotype has a handful of counts. The V and J genes are TRBV5-5 and TRBJ2-7; possibly TRBD1 for D (6 bases). Between the trimmed V and J ends, which lost 1 base and 6 bases, there was a span of 17 bases. The CDR3 loop spans 15 amino acids. Germline CDR1 SGHKS, CDR2 YYEKEE (reference sequence). The CDR3 protein is CASSLRNRDHGEQYF. In DNA, the CDR3 is TGTGCCAGCAGCTTGAGAAACAGGGATCATGGCGAGCAGTACTTC.

This clonotype was seen a few times. This chain joins TRBV19 and TRBJ1-5; D not certain. The CDR3 contains 14 residues. Trimming removed 3 bases at V and 5 bases at J, with 11 bases between. Germline values: CDR1 LNHDA, CDR2 SQIVND (reference sequence). For the CDR3, the DNA is TGTGCCAGTAGTATGCAAAACACCTATCAGCCCCAGCATTTT. Its translation is CASSMQNTYQPQHF.

This clonotype has a handful of counts. The genes are TRBV14 and TRBJ2-1, with D perhaps matching TRBD1 or TRBD2 (5 bases each). CDR3 length equals 17 residues. The germline V gene has CDR1 SGHDN and CDR2 FVKESK. V was pared by 4 bases and J by 7 bases, with 23 bases between. CDR3 DNA: TGTGCCAGCAGCCCCCTAACTCGACAACCAGAGGGGAATGAGCAGTTCTTC. This translates into CASSPLTRQPEGNEQFF.

The chain is built from TRBV4-2 and TRBJ2-7; D is unclear. The CDR3 is made up of 15 amino acids. Trimming cost V 3 bases and J 0 bases, with 12 bases left between them. Germline V gene sequence: CDR1 LGHNA, CDR2 YNFKEQ. CDR3 amino acids: CASSHTLGHSYEQYF. The CDR3 DNA is TGTGCCAGCAGCCATACGTTGGGCCACTCCTACGAGCAGTACTTC.

V usage is TRBV29-1 and J usage is TRBJ2-5; D perhaps matches TRBD2 (6 bases). The CDR3 loop spans 13 amino acids. Germline CDR1 is SQVTM and CDR2 is ANQGSEA. The ends were cut back, 3 bases at V and 4 bases at J, with 12 bases in the middle. Here the CDR3 reads CSVDSSSGETQYF. In DNA form, the CDR3 reads TGCAGCGTTGATTCTAGTAGCGGAGAGACCCAGTACTTC.

This rearrangement joins TRBV4-1 to TRBJ2-7, with D perhaps matching TRBD1 or TRBD2 (7 bases each). Germline CDR1 MGHRA, CDR2 YSYEKL. There are 16 residues in the CDR3. The V end lost 1 base, the J end lost 7 bases, and 20 bases lay between the germline ends. CDR3 region: CASSQVGGDSVIEQYF. DNA of the CDR3: TGCGCCAGCAGCCAAGTGGGGGGGGACAGCGTAATAGAGCAGTACTTC.

In this sample, this clonotype turned up once. The chain links TRBV15 to TRBJ2-1; 7 positions match TRBD2. Germline assignment: CDR1 LNHNV and CDR2 YYDKDF (reference sequence). Trimming at V came to 0 bases and at J to 5 bases, leaving 4 bases not matched to a gene. The CDR3 totals 15 residues. CDR3 bases: TGTGCCACCAGCAGAGATCAGGGACTACACAATGAGCAGTTCTTC. Residues: CATSRDQGLHNEQFF.

This clonotype was detected only a few times. The genes are TRBV12-3 or TRBV12-4 and TRBJ2-5, with 8 bases aligning to TRBD1. J gave up 1 base and V 6 bases, and 7 bases lay outside the gene matches. This CDR3 spans 15 amino acids. The CDR3 coding sequence is TGTGCCAGCAGCCCCACGACAGGGGCCCAAGAGACCCAGTACTTC. This codes for CASSPTTGAQETQYF.

This sequence joins TRBV9 and TRBJ2-5, with TRBD1 matching 8 bases. The V segment lost 0 bases and the J segment 2 bases; nucleotides outside the gene matches: 6. Germline CDR1 reads SGDLS; CDR2 reads YYNGEE. This CDR3 has 16 residues. In nucleotides, the CDR3 is TGTGCCAGCAGCGTAGATTCAGGGGGCCTACAAGAGACCCAGTACTTC. Translating gives CASSVDSGGLQETQYF.

This clonotype was recorded a few times. V and J are TRBV7-2 and TRBJ2-1; the match to TRBD2 covers 10 bases. V gave up 4 bases and J gave up 9 bases; unmatched junction bases: 6. This CDR3 comprises 14 residues. Germline V lookup: CDR1 SGHTA, CDR2 FQGNSA. The chain's CDR3 is CASSSSGSSPEQFF. CDR3 in DNA: TGTGCCAGCAGCTCTAGCGGGAGTTCCCCTGAGCAGTTCTTC.

The V gene is TRBV15, the J gene TRBJ1-6; D gene ambiguous. Trimming shortened V by 0 bases and J by 9 bases, and 9 bases separated the two germline ends. Germline V lookup: CDR1 LNHNV, CDR2 YYDKDF (reference sequence). CDR3 length: 14 amino acids. The CDR3 nucleotides read TGTGCCACCAGCAGAGATTTCGGGAGTTCACCCCTCCACTTT. Translation: CATSRDFGSSPLHF.

The chain carries TRBV20-1 and TRBJ1-2; a weak D match, TRBD1 (5 bases). CDR1 is DFQATT and CDR2 is SNEGSKA in the germline V gene (reference sequence). This CDR3 contains 14 residues. V was trimmed by 3 bases and J by 8 bases, leaving 19 bases between them. The CDR3 loop is CSASGADRLSGYTF. DNA for the CDR3: TGCAGTGCTAGTGGGGCAGATCGCCTCTCGGGCTACACCTTC.

This clonotype was detected a few times. The gene calls are TRBV7-6 and TRBJ2-1; D remains ambiguous. V lost 5 bases, J lost 7 bases, and 12 bases lay in between. CDR1 is SGHVS and CDR2 is FNYEAQ in the germline V gene. The CDR3 is made up of 13 amino acids. The CDR3, as DNA: TGTGCCAGCAGCCTTCTATCCGGGAATGAGCAGTTCTTC. It specifies CASSLLSGNEQFF.

The rearrangement uses TRBV19 and TRBJ2-2, with D possibly TRBD1 on 5 matching bases. The germline V gene has CDR1 LNHDA and CDR2 SQIVND (reference sequence). This CDR3 region has 15 residues. Trimming pared 3 bases from V and 5 bases from J, leaving 13 bases between. CDR3 protein: CASSITRAWTGELFF. The DNA of the CDR3 is TGTGCCAGTAGTATCACCAGGGCGTGGACCGGGGAGCTGTTTTTT.

V is TRBV25-1 and J is TRBJ2-1; D perhaps matches TRBD1 (5 bases). Germline CDR1 reads MGHDK; CDR2 reads SYGVNS. Trimming removed 4 bases from V and 10 bases from J, with 8 bases in between. This CDR3 comprises 11 residues. For the CDR3, the DNA is TGTGCCAGCAGTGTGGACACCGAGCAGTTCTTC. Translating gives CASSVDTEQFF.

This clonotype was seen a handful of times. The genes are TRBV12-5 and TRBJ2-7; tentatively, D is TRBD1 (6 bases). V gave up 0 bases and J gave up 5 bases, with 17 bases separating them. The CDR3 is made up of 16 amino acids. Germline V lookup: CDR1 LGHNT, CDR2 FRNRAP. The CDR3 region is CASGLVRQTGNDEQYF. The CDR3 region has the DNA TGTGCTAGTGGTTTGGTAAGGCAAACAGGGAACGACGAGCAGTACTTC.